This T cell receptor (beta chain) derives from a study of blood T cell repertoires in COVID-19. The wider study: PBMCs, B-cell-depleted T cells, or T cells provided the cDNA or gDNA that made up the material.

The V gene's germline CDR1 is MGHRA and CDR2 YSYEKL. This CDR3 has 19 residues. V lost 2 bases and J lost 1; bases outside the gene matches: 13. Original data processing: From reference gene primer amplification, estimates of nucleated cell counts were derived. Generated by immunoSEQ multiplex PCR, the TCRdb table keeps only in-frame clones and is missing some. That table is the source of V, J and clone size, and D and trimming were worked out from the DNA. The sample shows over 350,000 clones, around 88% of them seen only once. Sequencing used peripheral blood. The receptor was isolated from a woman in her 30s with acute or convalescent COVID-19. The gene calls are TRBV4-1 and TRBJ1-3, with 8 bases aligning to TRBD1. CDR3 protein: CASSQIRDRGTRSGNTIYF. DNA of the CDR3: TGCGCCAGCAGCCAAATCCGAGACAGGGGCACCAGATCTGGAAACACCATATATTTT.